This T cell receptor beta chain was identified in a study of OX40 agonist ivuxolimab in advanced cancers. For the study at large: Every 2 weeks, ivuxolimab was infused into the patients intravenously at between 0.01 and 10 mg/kg.

The timepoints at which blood was sampled were baseline, cycle 4 day 1, and cycle 7 day 1. Study observations and caveats: In CD8+ T cells, expanded clones were on average more numerous than in CD4+.

The data were produced by immunoSEQ multiplex PCR, yet TCRdb's version contains in-frame clones alone and is incomplete. In the table there are about 18,000 clones, about 71% of which are singletons. CDR1 and CDR2 from the germline V gene are SEHNR and FQNEAQ (reference sequence). The CDR3 is 17 residues long. The V end lost 3 bases, the J end lost 3 bases, and 18 bases lay between the germline ends. The table lists this clone with a few counts. What it binds is not known. Material: CD4+ or CD8+ T cells sorted from blood, obtained in a trial of the OX40 agonist ivuxolimab. This clonotype was obtained from an adult with an advanced solid tumor such as melanoma, head and neck, liver or kidney cancer. The chain is built from TRBV7-9 and TRBJ2-1; D assignment may be TRBD1 or TRBD2 (5 bases each). The CDR3 spells CASSLATGTLGYNEQFF. For the CDR3, the DNA is TGTGCCAGCAGCTTGGCGACCGGGACCTTAGGCTACAATGAGCAGTTCTTC.